The 30 T cell receptor beta chains below all came from one sample that was sequenced in a study of patients and donors after allogeneic stem cell transplantation (dated by TCRdb to 2020 to 2022). Library preparation was by RT-PCR. The sample was run on a NextSeq 550. TCRdb reworked the public reads: Q25 trimming with fastp, MiXCR clone assembly, productive beta chains retained. Duplicate CDR3 protein sequences are folded into a single record with the most common DNA and genes. The sample table lists fewer than 250,000 distinct CDR3 sequences, 12% to 15% of them with a count of one. Around a tenth of the sample is held by the ten biggest clonotypes. What was sequenced was blood, either unsorted or a sorted T cell fraction (not recorded which). Receptors were obtained from a human donor who was either an allogeneic HSCT recipient or a stem cell or donor lymphocyte infusion donor (not recorded which). It is not recorded whose cells these are; they may come from a transplant donor.

This clonotype has only a few counts. The chain employs TRBV5-1 and TRBJ1-5; 8 bases line up with TRBD1. The V gene end was trimmed by 0 bases and the J gene end by 6 bases; junction bases not matched to a gene: 5. The CDR3 is 15 residues long. The germline CDR1 and CDR2 sequences are SGHRS and YFSETQ. The CDR3, as DNA: TGCGCCAGCAGCTTGGTCCCAGGGGGCGTTCAGCCCCAGCATTTT. Protein sequence: CASSLVPGGVQPQHF.

This clonotype came up many times. This chain uses TRBV7-8 with TRBJ2-2, with 8 bases identical to TRBD2. The CDR3 has 13 amino acids. V shed 11 bases and J 4 bases; nucleotides not matched to a gene: 6. Germline V gene sequence: CDR1 SGHVS, CDR2 FQNEAQ. Here the CDR3 DNA reads TGTGCCGGGGGAGCGGGAGTCACCGGGGAGCTGTTTTTT. It translates to CAGGAGVTGELFF.

This rearrangement joins TRBV12-3 or TRBV12-4 to TRBJ2-1; unclear D gene. The V end was cut by 1 base, the J end by 6 bases, with 10 bases between. The CDR3 is 14 amino acids. The CDR3, as DNA: TGTGCCAGCAGTTTAGGGTCCGCCACCAATGAGCAGTTCTTC. Its translation is CASSLGSATNEQFF.

This clonotype was seen repeatedly, ten times or more. The genes are TRBV5-1 and TRBJ2-3; D might be TRBD1 or TRBD2, each matching 6 bases. CDR1 and CDR2 (germline): SGHRS, YFSETQ. V lost 6 bases and J 3 bases, leaving 20 bases between the germline ends. The CDR3 length is 16 residues. The DNA of the CDR3 is TGCGCCAGCACGATTGACGGCAGGGGAGGAACAGATACGCAGTATTTT. Protein: CASTIDGRGGTDTQYF.

In its sample, this clonotype was seen a few times. The chain has TRBV5-1 and TRBJ1-4; maybe TRBD1 (5 bases). The V gene lost 0 bases and the J gene lost 7 bases, with 10 bases spanning the gap. This CDR3 is built from 14 residues. Germline CDR1 reads SGHRS; CDR2 reads YFSETQ. As DNA, the CDR3 is TGCGCCAGCAGCTTGGTAGAAAGGGGTGAAAAACTGTTTTTT. This encodes CASSLVERGEKLFF.

This clonotype was seen ten or more times. The chain recombines TRBV2 with TRBJ1-5, with TRBD1 matching 7 bases. After removal of 7 bases from V and 1 base from J, the junction contained 7 bases not matched to a gene. Germline CDR1 SNHLY, CDR2 FYNNEI. The CDR3 covers 15 residues. The CDR3 DNA reads TGTGCCAGCATGAGGGGGCCTTTAAGCAATCAGCCCCAGCATTTT. It is translated as CASMRGPLSNQPQHF.

This chain links TRBV7-9 with TRBJ1-2, with 11 bases that match TRBD1. The J segment lost 4 bases and the V segment lost 5 bases, leaving 6 bases of the junction unmatched. Germline CDR1 reads SEHNR; CDR2 reads FQNEAQ (reference sequence). The CDR3 loop spans 15 amino acids. This CDR3 is CASSKPGTGGYGYTF. Written as DNA, the CDR3 is TGTGCCAGCAGCAAACCCGGGACAGGGGGCTATGGCTACACCTTC.

The sample holds a few counts of this clonotype. V is TRBV5-1 and J is TRBJ1-1, with a tentative D call TRBD1 (6 bases). V was shortened by 7 bases and J by 1 base, with 17 bases between the two germline ends. The CDR3 consists of 15 residues. Per germline, CDR1 SGHRS and CDR2 YFSETQ. The CDR3 loop is CASSPGAGRNTEAFF. In DNA form, the CDR3 reads TGCGCCAGCTCCCCGGGGGCAGGGAGGAACACTGAAGCTTTCTTT.

This chain joins TRBV20-1 and TRBJ1-5; D is perhaps TRBD1 (5 bases). Germline assignment: CDR1 DFQATT and CDR2 SNEGSKA (reference sequence). CDR3 length: 14 residues. The V gene lost 8 bases and the J gene lost 1 base, with 15 bases spanning the gap. As DNA, the CDR3 is TGCAGTCCCTTGGGGACCTTGAGCAATCAGCCCCAGCATTTT. This gives the protein CSPLGTLSNQPQHF.

The V and J genes are TRBV15 and TRBJ2-2; the match to TRBD2 covers 10 bases. Germline V gene data show CDR1 as LNHNV and CDR2 as YYDKDF (reference sequence). V dropped 2 bases and J dropped 7; count of bases not matched to a gene: 7. The CDR3 sequence is 16 residues long. The CDR3 region has the DNA TGTGCCACCAGCAGACAAGCGGGAGGGTACGGCGGGGAGCTGTTTTTT. Translation: CATSRQAGGYGGELFF.

This clonotype was counted many times. The chain uses TRBV5-1 and TRBJ2-5; 15 bases fit TRBD2. The germline V gene has CDR1 SGHRS and CDR2 YFSETQ. This CDR3 has 17 amino acids. V dropped 3 bases and J dropped 5; count of bases not matched to a gene: 8. The chain's CDR3 is CASSSGTSGGSGETQYF. In DNA form, the CDR3 reads TGCGCCAGCAGCTCGGGGACTAGCGGGGGGAGCGGTGAGACCCAGTACTTC.

The rearrangement links TRBV7-2 to TRBJ2-7; possibly TRBD2 for D (7 bases). The germline V gene encodes CDR1 SGHTA and CDR2 FQGNSA. This CDR3 contains 15 residues. V gave up 6 bases and J gave up 0 bases, with 15 bases separating them. In DNA form, the CDR3 reads TGTGCCAGCAGAACTGCGGGGGCCCGCTCCTACGAGCAGTACTTC. Its translation is CASRTAGARSYEQYF.

This clonotype was seen more than once but under ten times. This rearrangement joins TRBV6-5 to TRBJ2-7; tentative D call: TRBD1 (6 bases). The length of the CDR3 is 14 residues. Per germline, CDR1 MNHEY and CDR2 SVGAGI. V was pared by 0 bases and J by 6 bases, with 12 bases between. The CDR3 DNA sequence: TGTGCCAGCAGTTACTCGTACAGGGCAGGCGAGCAGTACTTC. Translation gives CASSYSYRAGEQYF.

This clonotype was detected ten times or more. The J gene is TRBJ2-1, the V gene TRBV12-3 or TRBV12-4; 8 bases map to TRBD2. Losses at the gene ends were 6 bases for V and 3 bases for J; bases not matched to a gene: 10. This CDR3 has 16 amino acids. DNA of the CDR3: TGTGCCAGCAGCCGTCAGAGCGGGGGCTACTACAATGAGCAGTTCTTC. Translated, it gives CASSRQSGGYYNEQFF.

The chain combines TRBV6-1 with TRBJ1-6; perhaps TRBD1 as D (5 bases). Per the germline V gene, CDR1 is MNHNS and CDR2 is SASEGT. V dropped 6 bases and J dropped 7 bases, with 10 bases sitting between them. This CDR3 spans 13 amino acids. CDR3 region: CASRRDHNSPLHF. The CDR3 DNA reads as TGTGCCAGCAGAAGGGACCACAATTCACCCCTCCACTTT.

This clonotype was seen a few times. The chain uses TRBV20-1 and TRBJ2-3; 7 bases agree with TRBD2. J gave up 2 bases and V 5 bases, and 7 bases lay outside the gene matches. The germline CDR1 and CDR2 sequences are DFQATT and SNEGSKA (reference sequence). This CDR3 contains 14 residues. The CDR3 bases are TGCAGTGCTGCTAGCGGTACTTACACAGATACGCAGTATTTT. As protein: CSAASGTYTDTQYF.

This chain links TRBV20-1 with TRBJ2-1; tentatively, D is TRBD2 (5 bases). Germline V gene lookup returns CDR1 DFQATT and CDR2 SNEGSKA (reference sequence). The ends were cut back, 4 bases at V and 3 bases at J, with 13 bases in the middle. The CDR3 length is 14 residues. CDR3 DNA sequence: TGCAGTGCTATGGCGGGCCAGAGCTACAATGAGCAGTTCTTC. This translates into CSAMAGQSYNEQFF.

This clonotype was seen only a few times. J is TRBJ2-1 and V is TRBV3-1, with TRBD2 identical over 11 bases. The germline V gene encodes CDR1 LGHDT and CDR2 YNNKEL (reference sequence). The V gene end was trimmed by 4 bases and the J gene end by 5 bases; junction bases not matched to a gene: 10. The CDR3 runs to 17 residues. The CDR3 DNA sequence: TGTGCCAGCAGCCGCCAGAAACTAGCGGGAGTGGACAATGAGCAGTTCTTC. Amino acids: CASSRQKLAGVDNEQFF.

The chain uses TRBV11-2 and TRBJ2-7, with 8 bases matching TRBD2. The CDR3 is made up of 14 amino acids. Germline V gene sequence: CDR1 SGHAT, CDR2 FQNNGV. Unmatched junction bases numbered 6, after V lost 5 bases and J lost 3 bases. Written as DNA, the CDR3 is TGTGCCAGCAGCCTCTCAGCGGGAGTCTACGAGCAGTACTTC. Translating gives CASSLSAGVYEQYF.

This clonotype came up a few times. The chain couples TRBV20-1 to TRBJ1-2, with D tentatively TRBD1 (5 bases). The CDR3 has 14 residues. Germline CDR1 reads DFQATT; CDR2 reads SNEGSKA (reference sequence). V lost 3 bases, J lost 9 bases, and 20 bases lay in between. The CDR3 loop reads CSASSPGLPTSYTF. The CDR3 DNA follows: TGCAGTGCTAGTTCCCCGGGGCTCCCGACGAGCTACACCTTC.

This clonotype appeared many times. J is TRBJ1-5 and V is TRBV6-5; TRBD1 matches at 8 bases. Germline CDR1 is MNHEY and CDR2 is SVGAGI. This CDR3 spans 16 amino acids. The junction had 3 bases not matched to a gene; V was cut back by 2 bases and J by 0 bases. CDR3 loop: CASSYGGQASNQPQHF. DNA for the CDR3: TGTGCCAGCAGTTACGGGGGACAGGCTAGCAATCAGCCCCAGCATTTT.

The chain combines TRBV4-2 with TRBJ1-5; D is ambiguous. Trimming left V 1 base short and J 5 bases short, with 9 bases between. Germline V gives CDR1 LGHNA, CDR2 YNFKEQ. The CDR3 sequence is 14 residues long. This chain's CDR3 is CASSQGRDYQPQHF. The CDR3 DNA reads TGTGCCAGCAGCCAAGGAAGGGATTATCAGCCCCAGCATTTT.

This clonotype has more than one count but fewer than ten. V gene TRBV13 combines with J gene TRBJ2-1; D is possibly TRBD1 or TRBD2 (5 bases each). The length of the CDR3 is 14 residues. Trimming pared 8 bases from V and 4 bases from J, leaving 15 bases between. The germline V gene encodes CDR1 PRHDT and CDR2 FYEKMQ (reference sequence). The CDR3 region has the DNA TGTGCCAGCGGTCGTTACGGGGCTTACAATGAGCAGTTCTTC. It encodes CASGRYGAYNEQFF.

The V and J genes are TRBV19 and TRBJ1-5, with D perhaps matching TRBD1 (5 bases). The V and J ends lost 4 bases and 1 base respectively, with 11 bases between them. The CDR3 has 15 residues. Per the germline V gene, CDR1 is LNHDA and CDR2 is SQIVND (reference sequence). CDR3 loop: CASSTGTRSNQPQHF. The CDR3 nucleotides read TGTGCCAGTAGTACCGGGACCAGAAGCAATCAGCCCCAGCATTTT.

This clonotype has ten or more counts. The gene calls are TRBV6-2 or TRBV6-3 and TRBJ1-2, with 9 bases identical to TRBD1. The J segment lost 3 bases and the V segment lost 6 bases, leaving 8 bases of the junction unmatched. The CDR3 is 15 residues long. Germline V gene sequence: CDR1 MNHEY, CDR2 SVGEGT. CDR3 amino acids: CASRPPGQGHYGYTF. The CDR3 DNA follows: TGTGCCAGCAGACCTCCGGGACAGGGTCACTATGGCTACACCTTC.

This clonotype was detected many times. The V gene is TRBV29-1, the J gene TRBJ1-1; TRBD1 might be the D (6 bases). CDR1 is SQVTM and CDR2 is ANQGSEA in the germline V gene. The CDR3 consists of 13 residues. Trimming stripped 3 bases from V and 1 base from J, with 9 bases between. This CDR3 reads CSVERGTNTEAFF. The CDR3 DNA reads TGCAGCGTTGAGAGGGGGACGAACACTGAAGCTTTCTTT.

The table lists this clonotype with a few counts. The rearrangement uses TRBV11-2 and TRBJ1-6, with D possibly matching TRBD1 (5 bases). V shed 2 bases and J shed 0 bases, with 14 bases lying between them. The CDR3 is 18 residues long. Germline-derived CDR1 and CDR2 are SGHAT and FQNNGV. The CDR3 bases are TGTGCCAGCAGCTTAAAATTACCGGGGGGCTCCTATAATTCACCCCTCCACTTT. The encoded protein is CASSLKLPGGSYNSPLHF. Looking up the rest from reference TRBV11-2 and TRBJ1-6 gives the full variable domain: EAGVAQSPRYKIIEKRQSVAFWCNPISGHATLYWYQQILGQGPKLLIQFQNNGVVDDSQLPKDRFSAERLKGVDSTLKIQPAKLEDSAVYLCASSLKLPGGSYNSPLHFGNGTRLTVT.

This clonotype was seen at least ten times. The rearrangement uses TRBV5-1 and TRBJ2-5; D may be TRBD1 or TRBD2 (5 bases each). Trimming pared 4 bases from V and 0 bases from J, leaving 13 bases between. Germline V lookup: CDR1 SGHRS, CDR2 YFSETQ. CDR3 size: 15 residues. In DNA, the CDR3 is TGCGCCAGCAGCACCTCCGGGACGCACCAAGAGACCCAGTACTTC. Translating gives CASSTSGTHQETQYF.

The rearrangement joins TRBV6-1 to TRBJ2-7; no definite D call. CDR1 and CDR2 from the germline V gene are MNHNS and SASEGT. The CDR3 covers 13 residues. V was pared by 4 bases and J by 5 bases, with 12 bases between. The CDR3 region is CASSVTARNEQYF. The CDR3 bases are TGTGCCAGCAGTGTAACAGCTCGGAACGAGCAGTACTTC.

The V gene is TRBV6-1, the J gene TRBJ1-6; D call uncertain. The V gene lost 6 bases and the J gene lost 0 bases, with 6 bases spanning the gap. Germline lookup yields CDR1 MNHNS and CDR2 SASEGT. There are 14 residues in the CDR3. CDR3 in amino acids: CASRDPSYNSPLHF. DNA for the CDR3: TGTGCCAGCAGAGACCCCTCCTATAATTCACCCCTCCACTTT.